A single sample is the source of the 12 T cell receptor beta chains below, sequenced in a study of blood T cell repertoires in COVID-19. Only in-frame clones appear in the TCRdb table, and some are missing; sequencing was by immunoSEQ multiplex PCR. The sample lists roughly 190,000 clones; about nine tenths were seen once. The sample consisted of PBMCs or T cells enriched from blood (not recorded which). These receptor sequences come from a woman aged 25-40 years who had recovered from COVID-19.

This clone was counted once. The V and J genes are TRBV28 and TRBJ2-1; D call uncertain. Germline-derived CDR1 and CDR2 are MDHEN and SYDVKM. There are 10 residues in the CDR3. Trimming removed 6 bases at V and 5 bases at J, with 2 bases between. The DNA of the CDR3 is TGTGCCAGCAGCAACAATGAGCAGTTCTTC. This sequence encodes CASSNNEQFF.

The chain uses TRBV7-8 and TRBJ2-1; possibly TRBD1 for D (5 bases). Germline V gene sequence: CDR1 SGHVS, CDR2 FQNEAQ. The germline V and J ends were trimmed by 5 bases and 5 bases, with 13 bases remaining between them. The CDR3 is 14 amino acids. The CDR3 loop reads CASSLQDQNNEQFF. DNA for the CDR3: TGTGCCAGCAGCCTACAGGACCAGAACAATGAGCAGTTCTTC. Complete variable domain (other parts from reference TRBV7-8 and TRBJ2-1): GAGVSQSPRYKVAKRGQDVALRCDPISGHVSLFWYQQALGQGPEFLTYFQNEAQLDKSGLPSDRFFAERPEGSVSTLKIQRTQQEDSAVYLCASSLQDQNNEQFFGPGTRLTVL.

V usage is TRBV5-6 and J usage is TRBJ2-3, with TRBD1 identical over 11 bases. CDR3 length equals 16 residues. Trimming took 6 bases from V and 1 from J; bases not matched to a gene: 7. Germline CDR1 SGHDT, CDR2 YYEEEE. DNA for the CDR3: TGTGCCAGCAACAATTTGGGACAGGGGGGCACAGATACGCAGTATTTT. Translated, it gives CASNNLGQGGTDTQYF.

CDR3 region: CASRGLVNYGYTF. The CDR3 coding sequence is TGTGCCAGTAGGGGACTGGTTAACTATGGCTACACCTTC. The chain couples TRBV19 to TRBJ1-2; weak D call: TRBD1 (5 bases). V was shortened by 6 bases and J by 1 base, with 9 bases between the two germline ends. This CDR3 contains 13 residues. Per germline, CDR1 LNHDA and CDR2 SQIVND (reference sequence).

The chain carries TRBV11-3 and TRBJ2-1; D is possibly TRBD2 (5 bases). The CDR3 loop spans 16 amino acids. V was trimmed by 2 bases and J by 3 bases, leaving 14 bases between them. CDR1 and CDR2 from the germline V gene are SGHNT and YENEEA. The CDR3 sequence: CASSLRRRQFYNEQFF. In DNA, the CDR3 is TGTGCCAGCAGCTTACGGAGGCGTCAATTCTACAATGAGCAGTTCTTC. Looking up the rest from reference TRBV11-3 and TRBJ2-1 gives the full variable domain: EAGVVQSPRYKIIEKKQPVAFWCNPISGHNTLYWYLQNLGQGPELLIRYENEEAVDDSQLPKDRFSAERLKGVDSTLKIQPAELGDSAVYLCASSLRRRQFYNEQFFGPGTRLTVL.

The chain combines TRBV7-6 with TRBJ1-1, with D perhaps matching TRBD1 (5 bases). The V end lost 1 base, the J end lost 5 bases, and 17 bases lay between the germline ends. The CDR3 is 16 amino acids. The germline V gene encodes CDR1 SGHVS and CDR2 FNYEAQ. Written as DNA, the CDR3 is TGTGCCAGCAGCTTAGACTTATTGCAGGGTGGTACTGAAGCTTTCTTT. This sequence encodes CASSLDLLQGGTEAFF.

V gene TRBV29-1 combines with J gene TRBJ1-4; D perhaps matches TRBD1 (5 bases). V was clipped by 4 bases and J by 2 bases, with 5 bases between them. The CDR3 runs 12 residues. Germline CDR1 is SQVTM and CDR2 is ANQGSEA. The CDR3 DNA is TGCAGCGTTGGGGGCACTAATGAAAAACTGTTTTTT. It encodes CSVGGTNEKLFF.

The chain carries TRBV3-1 (or the pseudogene TRBV3-2) and TRBJ2-7, with 7 positions matching TRBD1. Germline assignment: CDR1 LGHDT and CDR2 YNNKEL (reference sequence). J gave up 6 bases and V 7 bases, and 15 bases lay outside the gene matches. This CDR3 region has 15 residues. Here the CDR3 DNA reads TGTGCCAGCAACCCCTTTGACAGGGCTTTTGCCGAGCAGTACTTC. This gives the protein CASNPFDRAFAEQYF.

The V gene is TRBV7-8, the J gene TRBJ1-5; 8 nucleotides agree with TRBD1. This CDR3 contains 15 residues. V shed 1 base, J shed 4 bases, and the junction held 3 bases outside the gene matches. CDR1 and CDR2 (germline): SGHVS, FQNEAQ. CDR3 nucleotides: TGTGCCAGCAGCTTAGAGACAGGGGTAAATCAGCCCCAGCATTTT. Its protein is CASSLETGVNQPQHF. Using reference TRBV7-8 and TRBJ1-5 for the parts outside the CDR3, the full variable domain is GAGVSQSPRYKVAKRGQDVALRCDPISGHVSLFWYQQALGQGPEFLTYFQNEAQLDKSGLPSDRFFAERPEGSVSTLKIQRTQQEDSAVYLCASSLETGVNQPQHFGDGTRLSIL.

V and J are TRBV4-3 and TRBJ2-7; no reliable D call. The CDR3 covers 15 residues. The germline V gene has CDR1 LGHNA and CDR2 YSLEER. Trimming shortened V by 0 bases and J by 5 bases, and 14 bases separated the two germline ends. The CDR3 DNA is TGCGCCAGCAGCCAAGATTCGAGTGCAGGAAACGAGCAGTACTTC. It encodes CASSQDSSAGNEQYF.

The CDR3 DNA reads as TGTGCCAGCAGCTTAGTCCCAGGGGGGCCTTCCTATGGCTACACCTTC. It codes for CASSLVPGGPSYGYTF. This chain joins TRBV7-8 and TRBJ1-2; 7 positions agree with TRBD1. The junction had 9 bases not matched to a gene; V was cut back by 1 base and J by 4 bases. The length of the CDR3 is 16 residues. Germline CDR1 is SGHVS and CDR2 is FQNEAQ.

The rearrangement links TRBV30 to TRBJ1-2; D perhaps matches TRBD1 (6 bases). V lost 6 bases, J lost 4 bases, and 18 bases lay in between. Germline V gene lookup returns CDR1 GTSNPN and CDR2 SVGIG (reference sequence). The CDR3 contains 14 residues. CDR3 sequence reads: CACPTGGGAYGYTF. Here the CDR3 DNA reads TGTGCCTGCCCGACAGGTGGGGGGGCCTATGGCTACACCTTC.